Shown below are 18 T cell receptor beta chains from a single sample sequenced in a study of T cell responses to AZD1222 COVID-19 vaccine. Using immunoSEQ multiplex PCR, the repertoire was profiled, and TCRdb retains in-frame clones only, with some absent. The data show around 64,000 clones, 83% seen once. This material consisted of peripheral blood, taken 28 days after the second AZD1222 dose. The receptor set was obtained from an adult who received the AZD1222 COVID-19 vaccine.

The chain uses TRBV12-3 or TRBV12-4 and TRBJ2-5, with D maybe TRBD1 (6 bases). The CDR3 loop spans 12 amino acids. V was clipped by 4 bases and J by 5 bases, with 8 bases between them. In DNA form, the CDR3 reads TGTGCCAGCAGTTATGGGGGCGAGACCCAGTACTTC. It is translated as CASSYGGETQYF.

V usage is TRBV5-8 and J usage is TRBJ2-5; tentatively, D is TRBD2 (5 bases). Trimming cost V 7 bases and J 5 bases, with 18 bases left between them. This CDR3 has 14 amino acids. Looked up from germline, CDR1 is SGHTS and CDR2 is YDEGEE. CDR3 coding DNA: TGTGCCAGCCATAATTGGAGGTCTAGGGAGACCCAGTACTTC. Translation: CASHNWRSRETQYF.

The chain has TRBV6-5 and TRBJ1-2, with D maybe TRBD1 (6 bases). In germline, CDR1 is MNHEY, CDR2 SVGAGI. V was shortened by 6 bases and J by 8 bases, with 16 bases between the two germline ends. The CDR3 consists of 13 residues. The CDR3 reads CASRAQGQNGYTF. DNA of the CDR3: TGTGCCAGCAGGGCACAGGGTCAGAACGGCTACACCTTC.

The chain links TRBV4-3 to TRBJ2-7; TRBD1 matches at 8 bases. The V gene's germline CDR1 is LGHNA and CDR2 YSLEER. CDR3 length: 16 residues. V lost 0 bases and J lost 4; bases outside the gene matches: 8. CDR3 DNA: TGCGCCAGCAGCCAAGATGCTGGACAGGGTGGTTACGAGCAGTACTTC. Amino acids: CASSQDAGQGGYEQYF.

The chain uses TRBV19 and TRBJ2-3; D might be TRBD2 (5 bases). The V end was cut by 6 bases, the J end by 5 bases, with 12 bases between. This CDR3 has 13 amino acids. From germline, CDR1 is LNHDA and CDR2 SQIVND (reference sequence). The CDR3 protein is CASSYGGLDTQYF. The CDR3 DNA is TGTGCCAGTAGCTACGGCGGACTAGATACGCAGTATTTT.

The V and J genes are TRBV19 and TRBJ2-3; D uncertain. Trimming cost V 6 bases and J 4 bases, with 11 bases left between them. Germline V gene lookup returns CDR1 LNHDA and CDR2 SQIVND (reference sequence). There are 13 residues in the CDR3. CDR3 region: CASRDETPDTQYF. In DNA form, the CDR3 reads TGTGCCAGTAGGGACGAGACACCAGATACGCAGTATTTT. Full variable domain (outside the CDR3, taken from reference TRBV19 and TRBJ2-3): DGGITQSPKYLFRKEGQNVTLSCEQNLNHDAMYWYRQDPGQGLRLIYYSQIVNDFQKGDIAEGYSVSREKKESFPLTVTSAQKNPTAFYLCASRDETPDTQYFGPGTRLTVL.

The chain recombines TRBV27 with TRBJ1-5; no clear D. This CDR3 spans 15 amino acids. V was trimmed by 2 bases and J by 0 bases, leaving 8 bases between them. The germline V gene encodes CDR1 MNHEY and CDR2 SMNVEV (reference sequence). CDR3 coding DNA: TGTGCCAGCAGTTTAGACGGATATAGCAATCAGCCCCAGCATTTT. As protein: CASSLDGYSNQPQHF.

This chain links TRBV5-4 with TRBJ1-6; TRBD1 agrees at 7 bases. Germline assignment: CDR1 SGHNT and CDR2 YYREEE (reference sequence). With V trimmed by 0 bases and J by 2 bases, 2 bases remained unmatched. There are 16 residues in the CDR3. The DNA for the CDR3 is TGTGCCAGCAGCTTGGGCCAGGGGGCCTATAATTCACCCCTCCACTTT. Translated: CASSLGQGAYNSPLHF.

The chain has TRBV4-2 and TRBJ2-7; D could derive from TRBD1 or TRBD2 (7 bases each). CDR1 is LGHNA and CDR2 is YNFKEQ in the germline V gene. The length of the CDR3 is 15 residues. V was pared by 3 bases and J by 1 base, with 13 bases between. CDR3 DNA: TGTGCCAGCAGCCAGGGACTACAGGGGTCCTACGAGCAGTACTTC. Amino acid sequence: CASSQGLQGSYEQYF.

The rearrangement joins TRBV10-3 to TRBJ2-3; 9 bases are shared with TRBD2. The CDR3 has 20 residues. Per the germline V gene, CDR1 is ENHRY and CDR2 is SYGVKD. J lost 1 base, V lost 3 bases, and 17 bases had no gene match. The CDR3 here is CAISDTGGLAWAGGTDTQYF. For the CDR3, the DNA is TGTGCCATCAGTGACACCGGGGGACTAGCCTGGGCCGGCGGCACAGATACGCAGTATTTT.

The chain employs TRBV6-1 and TRBJ1-5; D perhaps matches TRBD1 (6 bases). The V gene lost 3 bases and the J gene lost 5 bases, with 11 bases spanning the gap. Per germline, CDR1 MNHNS and CDR2 SASEGT. The CDR3 spans 14 residues. The chain's CDR3 is CASSDSQGYQPQHF. The CDR3, as DNA: TGTGCCAGCAGTGATTCCCAGGGGTATCAGCCCCAGCATTTT.

CDR3 sequence: CASSPSGSLANYGYTF. CDR3 sequence (DNA): TGTGCCAGCAGCCCGTCCGGGTCGTTAGCTAACTATGGCTACACCTTC. The chain carries TRBV7-2 and TRBJ1-2; D is uncertain. V was clipped by 5 bases and J by 0 bases, with 16 bases between them. Germline values: CDR1 SGHTA, CDR2 FQGNSA. The CDR3 is made up of 16 amino acids.

This clone was observed a handful of times. The CDR3 loop reads CASSYIHMHTENTEAFF. Here the CDR3 DNA reads TGCGCCAGCAGCTACATACACATGCACACGGAGAACACTGAAGCTTTCTTT. This sequence joins TRBV4-3 and TRBJ1-1; D unclear. Per the germline V gene, CDR1 is LGHNA and CDR2 is YSLEER. Trimming removed 5 bases at V and 1 base at J, with 20 bases between. The CDR3 extends over 17 amino acids.

This rearrangement joins TRBV28 to TRBJ1-2; maybe TRBD1 (6 bases). The CDR3 consists of 16 residues. V shed 7 bases and J shed 8 bases, with 26 bases lying between them. Germline lookup yields CDR1 MDHEN and CDR2 SYDVKM. As DNA, the CDR3 is TGTGCCAGCACCCTCTGGGGAAGGAGGGGGACAAAAGGCTACACCTTC. Its protein product is CASTLWGRRGTKGYTF.

This chain connects TRBV13 to TRBJ1-1; D gene unclear. V was clipped by 0 bases and J by 6 bases, with 8 bases between them. Germline-derived CDR1 and CDR2 are PRHDT and FYEKMQ (reference sequence). CDR3 length: 13 residues. CDR3 DNA: TGTGCCAGCAGCTTAGGGGTCGCCCCTGAAGCTTTCTTT. This encodes CASSLGVAPEAFF. The full variable domain, its missing parts supplied by reference TRBV13 and TRBJ1-1, is AAGVIQSPRHLIKEKRETATLKCYPIPRHDTVYWYQQGPGQDPQFLISFYEKMQSDKGSIPDRFSAQQFSDYHSELNMSSLELGDSALYFCASSLGVAPEAFFGQGTRLTVV.

The rearrangement uses TRBV5-1 and TRBJ2-2, with 10 bases identical to TRBD2. V was pared by 3 bases and J by 1 base, with 3 bases of the junction left unmatched. CDR3 length: 16 amino acids. Per the germline V gene, CDR1 is SGHRS and CDR2 is YFSETQ. The CDR3 reads CASSSLAGENTGELFF. CDR3 in DNA: TGCGCCAGCAGCTCCCTAGCGGGGGAGAACACCGGGGAGCTGTTTTTT.

The chain is built from TRBV27 and TRBJ1-6, with D unresolved. The germline V gene has CDR1 MNHEY and CDR2 SMNVEV (reference sequence). The CDR3 extends over 15 amino acids. V gave up 0 bases and J gave up 7 bases, with 10 bases separating them. The CDR3 nucleotides read TGTGCCAGCAGTTTATCAGGAGGGAGGAATTCACCCCTCCACTTT. The encoded protein is CASSLSGGRNSPLHF.

V gene TRBV7-2 combines with J gene TRBJ1-1; TRBD1 might be the D (6 bases). The CDR3 contains 14 residues. V was trimmed by 1 base and J by 7 bases, leaving 13 bases between them. Germline CDR1 SGHTA, CDR2 FQGNSA. Here the CDR3 reads CASSLGTGAGEAFF. DNA of the CDR3: TGTGCCAGCAGCTTAGGAACGGGGGCCGGTGAAGCTTTCTTT.